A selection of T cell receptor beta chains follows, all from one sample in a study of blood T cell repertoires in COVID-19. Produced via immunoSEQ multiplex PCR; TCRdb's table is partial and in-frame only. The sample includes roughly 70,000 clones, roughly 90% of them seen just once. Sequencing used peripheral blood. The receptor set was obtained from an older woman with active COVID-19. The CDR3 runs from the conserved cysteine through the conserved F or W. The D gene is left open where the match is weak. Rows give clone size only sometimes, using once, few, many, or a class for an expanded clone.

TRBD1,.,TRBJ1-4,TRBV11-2,TGTGCCAGCAGCTTGCTGGGGACAGCGAATGAAAAACTGTTTTTT,CASSLLGTANEKLFF
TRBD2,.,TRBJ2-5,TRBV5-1,TGCGCCAGCAGCTATAGCGGGAGAGTCCAAGAGACCCAGTACTTC,CASSYSGRVQETQYF
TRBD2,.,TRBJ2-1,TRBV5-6,TGTGCCACCGCGACTAGCGGGACCGCATATGAGCAGTTCTTC,CATATSGTAYEQFF
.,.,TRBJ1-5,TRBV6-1,TGTGCCAGCAGTGAGAGACAGCGCGGGGACAATCAGCCCCAGCATTTT,CASSERQRGDNQPQHF
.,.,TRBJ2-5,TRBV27,TGTGCCAGCAGTTTATCTCCCATGGGGCTACAAGAGACCCAGTACTTC,CASSLSPMGLQETQYF
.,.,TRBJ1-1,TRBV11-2,TGTGCCAGCAGCGTAGACCTTTTGAACACTGAAGCTTTCTTT,CASSVDLLNTEAFF
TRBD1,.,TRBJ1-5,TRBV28,TGTGCCACCAGGACAGGCGGTAATCAGCCCCAGCATTTT,CATRTGGNQPQHF
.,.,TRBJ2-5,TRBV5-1,TGCGCCAGCAGCTACCCCGGGGAACAAGAGACCCAGTACTTC,CASSYPGEQETQYF
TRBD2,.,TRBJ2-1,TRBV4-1,TGCGCCAGCAGCACGGGACTAGCGGGAGCCGGTGAGCAGTTCTTC,CASSTGLAGAGEQFF
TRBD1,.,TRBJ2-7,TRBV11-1,TGTGCCAGCAGCTTAGGGACAGGGAAGGTCTACGAGCAGTACTTC,CASSLGTGKVYEQYF
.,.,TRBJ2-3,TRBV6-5,TGTGCCATTCTGTCGGGACAATACACAGATACGCAGTATTTT,CAILSGQYTDTQYF
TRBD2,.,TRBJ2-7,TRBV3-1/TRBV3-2,TGTGCCAGCAGCCAAGCTAGCGGGGGCACCTACGAGCAGTACTTC,CASSQASGGTYEQYF
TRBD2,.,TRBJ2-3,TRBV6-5,TGTGCCAGCGGTTACACTGGGACTAGCGGGAGGGGGCAGTATTTT,CASGYTGTSGRGQYF
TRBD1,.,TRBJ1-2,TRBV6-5,TGTGCCAGCAGTTGGGGGGATCCAGGGGGTGGGTATGGCTACACCTTC,CASSWGDPGGGYGYTF
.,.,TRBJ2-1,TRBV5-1,TGCGCCAGCAGAAATGAGGGGACAAAGAATGAGCAGTTCTTC,CASRNEGTKNEQFF
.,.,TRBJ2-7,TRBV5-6,TGTGCCAGCAGCCAGTTCGGAACAGGGCTCTACGAGCAGTACTTC,CASSQFGTGLYEQYF
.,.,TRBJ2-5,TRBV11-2,TGTGCCAGCAGCCCGTATGCGGTCCAAGAGACCCAGTACTTC,CASSPYAVQETQYF
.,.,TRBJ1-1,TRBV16,TGTGCCAGCAGCCAAAAGACAGGGAACACTGAAGCTTTCTTT,CASSQKTGNTEAFF
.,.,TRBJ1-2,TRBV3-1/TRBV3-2,TGTGCCAGCAGCCAGAGCCGGGTCTTCTATGGCTACACCTTC,CASSQSRVFYGYTF
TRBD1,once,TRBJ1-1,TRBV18,TGTGCCAGCTCACCGCGGGATCAGAACAGGGGCGAGCCTGAAGCTTTCTTT,CASSPRDQNRGEPEAFF
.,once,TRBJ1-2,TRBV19,TGTGCCAGTACCTTAAGCCAGGCTAACTATGGCTACACCTTC,CASTLSQANYGYTF
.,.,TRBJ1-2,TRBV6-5,TGTGCCAGCATAAAGGGGGAAAGGATCTATGGCTACACCTTC,CASIKGERIYGYTF
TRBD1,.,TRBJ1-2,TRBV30,TGTGCCTGGAGCGGAAGGGGGCGAGGTGGCTACACCTTC,CAWSGRGRGGYTF
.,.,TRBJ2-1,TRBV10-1,TGCGCCAGCAGTGAGTCGGCATTAGTGAGGTACAATGAGCAGTTCTTC,CASSESALVRYNEQFF
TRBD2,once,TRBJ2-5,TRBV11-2,TGTGCCAGCAGCTTGACTAGCGGGAGGGAAGGGGAGACCCAGTACTTC,CASSLTSGREGETQYF
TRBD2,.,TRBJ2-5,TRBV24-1,TGTGCCACCAGTGGCTGGCAAATGGCGGGAGGCCAAGAGACCCAGTACTTC,CATSGWQMAGGQETQYF
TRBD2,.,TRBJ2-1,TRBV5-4,TGTGCCAGCAGCAGGACTAGCGGGAGGGTAGAGCAGTTCTTC,CASSRTSGRVEQFF
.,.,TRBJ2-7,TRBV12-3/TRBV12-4,TGTGCCAGCAGCCGAGGGACTTCCTACGAGCAGTACTTC,CASSRGTSYEQYF
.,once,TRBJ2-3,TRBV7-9,TGTGCCAGCAGCTTAGACGGGACAACTAGCACAGATACGCAGTATTTT,CASSLDGTTSTDTQYF